These T cell receptor beta chains were read from a single sample in a study of blood T cell repertoires in COVID-19. Method: immunoSEQ multiplex PCR; TCRdb's copy keeps in-frame clones and lacks some. This sample carries about 110,000 clones, 81% of them seen once, and the ten largest clones take approximately 10%. The sequenced material came from peripheral blood. The receptor set was obtained from a woman aged 70 to 79 with acute or convalescent COVID-19. Each CDR3 is given with its conserved first and last residue. D genes are given only for firm matches. Size values are once, few and many counts, or a class for expanded clones, and some rows have none.

V	J	D	size	DNA	CDR3
TRBV7-9	TRBJ2-7	TRBD1	-	TGTGCCAGCAGCAGCCCCAGGGGGCGGGATTCCTACGAGCAGTACTTC	CASSSPRGRDSYEQYF
TRBV6-5	TRBJ1-1	TRBD1	-	TGTGCCAGCCTCCCGACAGGGGGCAGGAACACTGAAGCTTTCTTT	CASLPTGGRNTEAFF
TRBV28	TRBJ2-7	TRBD2	-	TGTGCCAGCGGACTGACTAGCGGGACGAGGGAGCAGTACTTC	CASGLTSGTREQYF
TRBV10-3	TRBJ1-2	TRBD1	-	TGTGCCATCAGTGACCCCCTGCCGAGGGGGCGATTGGAGGGCTACACCTTC	CAISDPLPRGRLEGYTF
TRBV28	TRBJ1-2	-	-	TGTGCCAGCAGTTTAGAGGGCTATGGCTACACCTTC	CASSLEGYGYTF
TRBV3-1/TRBV3-2	TRBJ1-1	-	-	TGTGCCAGCAGCCAAGGAGTAATGAACACTGAAGCTTTCTTT	CASSQGVMNTEAFF
TRBV18	TRBJ2-6	-	-	TGTGCCAGCTCACCACCCGGCGGAGAGTCCGTCGTCCTGACTTTC	CASSPPGGESVVLTF
TRBV5-6	TRBJ2-3	TRBD2	once	TGTGCCAGCAGCTTGTGGAGCGGGAGGGCCGAGGGCACAGATACGCAGTATTTT	CASSLWSGRAEGTDTQYF
TRBV5-5	TRBJ1-6	TRBD1	-	TGTGCCAGCAGCTTTGGGGGACAGGGGGCTTCCTATAATTCACCCCTCCACTTT	CASSFGGQGASYNSPLHF
TRBV5-4	TRBJ1-1	TRBD1	-	TGTGCCAGCAGCTCGGGGACAGCCCGAGACTCTAAAGCTTTCTTT	CASSSGTARDSKAFF
TRBV6-5	TRBJ2-7	-	-	TGTGCCAGCAGTTACCGGCCAGGTCTTTCCTACGAGCAGTACTTC	CASSYRPGLSYEQYF
TRBV5-5	TRBJ1-6	-	-	TGTGCCAGCAGCTTGAGCGGCTATAATTCACCCCTCCACTTT	CASSLSGYNSPLHF
TRBV7-3	TRBJ2-1	TRBD2	-	TGTGCCAGCAGCTCCCAACCTCCCACTAGCGGAAGGTCTCCGAGCTACAATGAGCAGTTCTTC	CASSSQPPTSGRSPSYNEQFF
TRBV6-5	TRBJ2-5	-	-	TGTGCCAGCGCCAGGGGCCCGGGATTCGAAGAGACCCAGTACTTC	CASARGPGFEETQYF
TRBV28	TRBJ1-5	-	-	TGTGCCAGCACTAAGGTCAGGGGCAATCAGCCCCAGCATTTT	CASTKVRGNQPQHF
TRBV4-3	TRBJ1-3	-	-	TGCGCCAGCAGCCGAGACCCCGAGACTGGAAACACCATATATTTT	CASSRDPETGNTIYF
TRBV19	TRBJ1-5	-	-	TGTGCCAGTAGTATAGAAATCTCTAGCAATCAGCCCCAGCATTTT	CASSIEISSNQPQHF
TRBV28	TRBJ2-1	TRBD2	-	TGTGCCAGCAGTTTACCCGGACTAGGGATCTACAATGAGCAGTTCTTC	CASSLPGLGIYNEQFF
TRBV10-3	TRBJ1-1	-	-	TGTGCCATCAGTGAGTCGCAGGTAGGGGACACTGAAGCTTTCTTT	CAISESQVGDTEAFF
TRBV1	TRBJ2-5	-	-	TGCACCAGCAGCCAAGAGTTCCGGAAGCGGGAGGGCCGAGAGACCCAGTACTTC	CTSSQEFRKREGRETQYF
TRBV10-2	TRBJ2-1	-	few	TGCGCCAGCAGGGGGGAGGAGTTTCCTGAGCAGTTCTTC	CASRGEEFPEQFF
TRBV12-3/TRBV12-4	TRBJ2-7	-	-	TGTGCCAGCAGCCCGACAGGCTACGAGCAGTACTTC	CASSPTGYEQYF
TRBV7-2	TRBJ2-1	TRBD2	-	TGTGCCACCCGGCGCAGGGCTAGCGGAAACAATGAGCAGTTCTTC	CATRRRASGNNEQFF
TRBV6-6	TRBJ1-5	-	-	TGTGCCAGCAGCTCAGGGATTCAGCCCCAGCATTTT	CASSSGIQPQHF
TRBV12-5	TRBJ1-4	TRBD1	-	TGTGCTAGTGGGACAGGGGCTGCAACTAATGAAAAACTGTTTTTT	CASGTGAATNEKLFF
TRBV7-2	TRBJ1-2	TRBD1	few	TGTGCCAGCAGCTTAACAACAGGGGTTTGGGATGGCTACACCTTC	CASSLTTGVWDGYTF
TRBV5-1	TRBJ2-2	-	-	TGCGCCAGCAGCTTTGAACGGGGATCCGGGGAGCTGTTTTTT	CASSFERGSGELFF
TRBV24-1	TRBJ2-3	TRBD1	-	TGTGCCACCAGTGATCACGGACAGGGCCGAACAGATACGCAGTATTTT	CATSDHGQGRTDTQYF
TRBV10-2	TRBJ2-7	-	-	TGCGCCAGCCTCGGGGAAAGCTCCTACGAGCAGTACTTC	CASLGESSYEQYF
TRBV18	TRBJ1-2	-	-	TGTGCCAGCTCACCGAGACAGGAGATTGGCTACACCTTC	CASSPRQEIGYTF
TRBV3-1/TRBV3-2	TRBJ2-1	-	-	TGTGCCAGCAGCCTGGCGGGCTCCTACAATGAGCAGTTCTTC	CASSLAGSYNEQFF
TRBV29-1	TRBJ1-1	-	once	TGCAGCGTCGGGGCGGGGATGAACACTGAAGCTTTCTTT	CSVGAGMNTEAFF
TRBV28	TRBJ1-6	TRBD1	few	TGTGCCAGCAACCAAAACAGGGGGTCCGGTCCCCTCCACTTT	CASNQNRGSGPLHF
TRBV7-9	TRBJ2-5	-	once	TGTGCCAGCAGCTTAGCGCTCGGGGGAGTGGGACAAGAGACCCAGTACTTC	CASSLALGGVGQETQYF
TRBV7-2	TRBJ1-6	-	few	TGTGCCAGCAGCTTAGCCCAAGGGGGGGCAGGGTCACCCCTCCACTTT	CASSLAQGGAGSPLHF
TRBV29-1	TRBJ1-1	TRBD1	-	TGCAGCGTTGGGAGGACAGGGGGGAACACTGAAGCTTTCTTT	CSVGRTGGNTEAFF
TRBV30	TRBJ2-2	-	-	TGTGCCTGGAGTGTAATATGGGGGCAGGGTAGCACCGGGGAGCTGTTTTTT	CAWSVIWGQGSTGELFF
TRBV28	TRBJ1-1	TRBD1	-	TGTGCCAGCAACACACAGGGGGCGGCGACTGAAGCTTTCTTT	CASNTQGAATEAFF
TRBV3-1/TRBV3-2	TRBJ2-1	TRBD2	-	TGTGCCAGCAGCCAAGGAAGAACCGGGGGGGAATACAATGAGCAGTTCTTC	CASSQGRTGGEYNEQFF
TRBV19	TRBJ2-1	TRBD1	-	TGTGCCAGTAGGCGGACAGGGGATACCAATGAGCAGTTCTTC	CASRRTGDTNEQFF
TRBV12-3/TRBV12-4	TRBJ2-1	TRBD1	-	TGTGCCAGCAGCCTTATCAGGGACAGGGAGCAGTTCTTC	CASSLIRDREQFF
TRBV6-2/TRBV6-3	TRBJ1-5	TRBD1	-	TGTGCCAGCAGTACCGGACAGGGGCCCGTTCAGCCCCAGCATTTT	CASSTGQGPVQPQHF
TRBV5-4	TRBJ2-7	TRBD1	-	TGTGCCAGCAGCTACGGACAGGGGAGAGACGAGCAGTACTTC	CASSYGQGRDEQYF
TRBV3-1/TRBV3-2	TRBJ1-4	TRBD1	-	TGTGCCAGCAGCCTCAGGGGGACTAATGAAAAACTGTTTTTT	CASSLRGTNEKLFF
TRBV18	TRBJ2-3	-	once	TGTGCCAGCTCTCTGGACCGGGGTACGCAGTATTTT	CASSLDRGTQYF
TRBV5-5	TRBJ2-3	TRBD2	-	TGTGCCAGCAGCTTGGGGGCGGGGGGCGGCACAGATACGCAGTATTTT	CASSLGAGGGTDTQYF
TRBV5-1	TRBJ2-3	-	-	TGCGCCAGCAGCTTGTTCAGGGCAGGTCAGGCAGATACGCAGTATTTT	CASSLFRAGQADTQYF
TRBV4-3	TRBJ2-1	TRBD2	-	TGCGCCAGCAGCCAAGTAAGCGGGGTACACAATGAGCAGTTCTTC	CASSQVSGVHNEQFF
TRBV10-3	TRBJ2-2	-	-	TGTGCCACCATGGGCGACGGGGTCCTAACCGGGGAGCTGTTTTTT	CATMGDGVLTGELFF
TRBV3-1/TRBV3-2	TRBJ1-1	-	-	TGTGCCAGCAGCCTCGTCCCCGGGACAGAAGCTTTCTTT	CASSLVPGTEAFF